This entry features one T cell receptor beta chain sequence. The sample comes from a study of blood T cell repertoires in COVID-19. Study at large: Acute and convalescent COVID-19 specimens originated in the United States, Italy and Spain. Sample material is recorded as cDNA or gDNA derived from T cells, B-cell-depleted T cells, or PBMCs.

CDR3 length: 14 amino acids. V was shortened by 1 base and J by 1 base, with 6 bases between the two germline ends. The germline gives CDR1 LNHDA, CDR2 SQIVND (reference sequence). Measured with immunoSEQ multiplex PCR; TCRdb has only the in-frame clones, and not every one. The repertoire includes fewer than 300,000 clones, approximately 80% of them detected once, and just under 3% sits in the top ten. This clonotype was sampled from a woman aged 55-75 years with active or convalescent COVID-19. The chain links TRBV19 to TRBJ2-3, with D hard to call. The sample taken for sequencing was peripheral blood. The CDR3 here is CASSIAPGTDTQYF. DNA of the CDR3: TGTGCCAGTAGTATAGCGCCGGGCACAGATACGCAGTATTTT.